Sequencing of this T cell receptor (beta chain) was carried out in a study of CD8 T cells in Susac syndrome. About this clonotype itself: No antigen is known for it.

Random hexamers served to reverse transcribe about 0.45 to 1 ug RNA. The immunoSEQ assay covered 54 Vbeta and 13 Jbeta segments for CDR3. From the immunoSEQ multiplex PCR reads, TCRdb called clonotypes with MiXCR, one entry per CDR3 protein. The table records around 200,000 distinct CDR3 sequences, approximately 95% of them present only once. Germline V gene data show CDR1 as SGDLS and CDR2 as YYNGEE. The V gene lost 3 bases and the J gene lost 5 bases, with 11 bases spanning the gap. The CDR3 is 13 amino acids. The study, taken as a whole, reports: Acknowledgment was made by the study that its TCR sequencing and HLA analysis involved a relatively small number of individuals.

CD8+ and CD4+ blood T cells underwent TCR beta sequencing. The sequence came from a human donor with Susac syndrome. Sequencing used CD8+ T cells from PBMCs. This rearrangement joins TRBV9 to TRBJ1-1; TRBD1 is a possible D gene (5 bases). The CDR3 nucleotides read TGTGCCAGCAGCGCCGGGGGGATGACTGAAGCTTTCTTT. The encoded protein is CASSAGGMTEAFF. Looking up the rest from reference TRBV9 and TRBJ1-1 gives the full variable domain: DSGVTQTPKHLITATGQRVTLRCSPRSGDLSVYWYQQSLDQGLQFLIQYYNGEERAKGNILERFSAQQFPDLHSELNLSSLELGDSALYFCASSAGGMTEAFFGQGTRLTVV.